Detailed here is one T cell receptor (beta chain). This sample is part of a study of blood T cell repertoires in COVID-19. The CDR3 has 14 amino acids. V was pared by 0 bases and J by 4 bases, with 9 bases between. Germline CDR1 and CDR2: SGHNT and YYREEE (reference sequence). Libraries were prepared by immunoSEQ multiplex PCR; TCRdb keeps only in-frame clonotypes and omits some of them. The data show approximately 150,000 clones, about 85% seen once. The TCR originated in a woman aged 40 to 49 who had recovered from COVID-19. V usage is TRBV5-4 and J usage is TRBJ2-3; no clear D gene. The sequenced sample was PBMCs or T cells enriched from blood (not recorded which). The CDR3 here is CASSLVSVPDTQYF. CDR3 DNA sequence: TGTGCCAGCAGCTTGGTTTCGGTGCCAGATACGCAGTATTTT.